Each of the 26 T cell receptor beta chains below was sequenced from the same sample in a study of cytomegalovirus exposure and HLA in healthy donors. Sequencing used immunoSEQ multiplex PCR; TCRdb keeps in-frame clones, though not all of them. The data hold some 140,000 clones, with roughly 86% observed a single time. Sequencing was performed on PBMCs. Source of these receptors: a human donor in good health.

The V call is TRBV6-1, the J call TRBJ2-1; 11 bases agree with TRBD2. Germline CDR1 MNHNS, CDR2 SASEGT. The CDR3 totals 17 residues. V gave up 3 bases and J gave up 0 bases; unmatched junction bases: 4. The DNA for the CDR3 is TGTGCCAGCAGTGATCGTCTAGCGGGAGGCTCCTACAATGAGCAGTTCTTC. Residues: CASSDRLAGGSYNEQFF.

The chain combines TRBV5-5 with TRBJ1-3; a weak D match, TRBD1 (6 bases). Germline loops: CDR1 SGHKS, CDR2 YYEKEE (reference sequence). The CDR3 is 15 residues long. V lost 1 base and J 3 bases, leaving 11 bases between the germline ends. The CDR3 DNA reads TGTGCCAGCAGCTTGCTGGGGGCAGGTGGAAACACCATATATTTT. It specifies CASSLLGAGGNTIYF.

The chain carries TRBV7-8 and TRBJ2-1, with 8 positions matching TRBD2. The CDR3 has 15 amino acids. Germline CDR1 SGHVS, CDR2 FQNEAQ. V lost 5 bases to trimming and J lost 4 bases; unmatched junction nucleotides: 7. Here the CDR3 DNA reads TGTGCCAGCAGCCCTGTAGCGGGGTCTTACAATGAGCAGTTCTTC. Amino acid sequence: CASSPVAGSYNEQFF. The complete variable domain, with remaining parts taken from reference TRBV7-8 and TRBJ2-1, reads GAGVSQSPRYKVAKRGQDVALRCDPISGHVSLFWYQQALGQGPEFLTYFQNEAQLDKSGLPSDRFFAERPEGSVSTLKIQRTQQEDSAVYLCASSPVAGSYNEQFFGPGTRLTVL.

The V call is TRBV9, the J call TRBJ1-6; D is perhaps TRBD1 (5 bases). This CDR3 comprises 15 residues. Germline CDR1 is SGDLS and CDR2 is YYNGEE. V dropped 1 base and J dropped 2 bases, with 7 bases sitting between them. CDR3 nucleotides: TGTGCCAGCAGCGTAAGGGGAACCTATAATTCACCCCTCCACTTT. Translating gives CASSVRGTYNSPLHF.

The gene calls are TRBV7-9 and TRBJ2-1; maybe TRBD2 (5 bases). V shed 4 bases and J shed 0 bases, with 13 bases lying between them. CDR3 length: 16 amino acids. In germline, CDR1 is SEHNR, CDR2 FQNEAQ (reference sequence). The CDR3 nucleotides are TGTGCCAGCAGCTCCGGCTCTAGCATCTCCTACAATGAGCAGTTCTTC. It yields the protein CASSSGSSISYNEQFF. The variable domain in full, completed from reference TRBV7-9 and TRBJ2-1, reads DTGVSQNPRHKITKRGQNVTFRCDPISEHNRLYWYRQTLGQGPEFLTYFQNEAQLEKSRLLSDRFSAERPKGSFSTLEIQRTEQGDSAMYLCASSSGSSISYNEQFFGPGTRLTVL.

The chain links TRBV20-1 to TRBJ2-7; D is uncertain. Per germline, CDR1 DFQATT and CDR2 SNEGSKA (reference sequence). The V and J ends lost 2 bases and 3 bases respectively, with 5 bases between them. The CDR3 is made up of 11 amino acids. The DNA of the CDR3 is TGCAGTGCTAGACAGAACTACGAGCAGTACTTC. It yields the protein CSARQNYEQYF.

CDR3 protein: CASSQGAGRGNEQFF. CDR3 coding DNA: TGCGCCAGCAGCCAAGGCGCCGGGAGGGGGAATGAGCAGTTCTTC. The rearrangement links TRBV4-3 to TRBJ2-1; 8 nucleotides agree with TRBD2. This CDR3 comprises 15 residues. The germline CDR1 and CDR2 sequences are LGHNA and YSLEER. Trimming removed 1 base from V and 7 bases from J; junction bases left unmatched: 6.

The chain combines TRBV27 with TRBJ1-4, with 9 bases aligning to TRBD1. Germline V gives CDR1 MNHEY, CDR2 SMNVEV (reference sequence). CDR3 length equals 14 residues. V shed 6 bases and J 5 bases; nucleotides not matched to a gene: 4. The CDR3, as DNA: TGTGCCAGCAGCTTCGGGACAGGGAATGAAAAACTGTTTTTT. Protein: CASSFGTGNEKLFF. Full variable domain (rest looked up from reference TRBV27 and TRBJ1-4): EAQVTQNPRYLITVTGKKLTVTCSQNMNHEYMSWYRQDPGLGLRQIYYSMNVEVTDKGDVPEGYKVSRKEKRNFPLILESPSPNQTSLYFCASSFGTGNEKLFFGSGTQLSVL.

The gene calls are TRBV20-1 and TRBJ1-2; D not certain. Germline V gene lookup returns CDR1 DFQATT and CDR2 SNEGSKA (reference sequence). The V and J ends lost 4 bases and 8 bases respectively, with 11 bases between them. This CDR3 region has 11 residues. The CDR3 spells CSAIPLRGYTF. In nucleotides, the CDR3 is TGCAGTGCTATCCCCCTGAGAGGCTACACCTTC.

The gene calls are TRBV10-2 and TRBJ2-7; D uncertain. In germline, CDR1 is WSHSY, CDR2 SAAADI. Trimming took 6 bases from V and 0 from J, leaving 6 bases between them. The CDR3 has 12 residues. The CDR3 nucleotides read TGCGCCAGCAGCCCTGTCTCCTACGAGCAGTACTTC. Protein sequence: CASSPVSYEQYF.

V usage is TRBV28 and J usage is TRBJ2-1, with D possibly matching TRBD1 (6 bases). CDR3 size: 16 residues. Germline V gene lookup returns CDR1 MDHEN and CDR2 SYDVKM. The V end lost 5 bases, the J end lost 0 bases, and 14 bases lay between the germline ends. The CDR3 bases are TGTGCCAGCAGTCCGGGACAACTAACCTCCTACAATGAGCAGTTCTTC. It encodes CASSPGQLTSYNEQFF.

On this clone: The sample holds other DNA sequences that translate to the same CDR3. The CDR3 sequence is CASSATGSGANVLTF. DNA of the CDR3: TGTGCCAGCAGCGCGACAGGGTCTGGGGCCAACGTCCTGACTTTC. The chain carries TRBV7-3 and TRBJ2-6; 7 nucleotides match TRBD1. CDR3 length: 15 amino acids. Looked up from germline, CDR1 is SGHTA and CDR2 is FQGTGA. Germline trimming cut 5 bases from V and 1 base from J; bases unmatched to any gene: 2.

Regarding this clone: Compared with germline, one end of the junction differs, possibly owing to a read error. This chain's CDR3 is CASREGTGGGNTIYF. DNA of the CDR3: TGTGCCAGCAGGGAAGGGACAGGGGGCGGAAACACCATATATTTT. The gene calls are TRBV2 and TRBJ1-3; the match to TRBD1 covers 12 bases. The V gene's germline CDR1 is SNHLY and CDR2 FYNNEI. The CDR3 is 15 amino acids.

CDR3 region: CASSPAGTGRYKGQFF. Here the CDR3 DNA reads TGCGCCAGCAGCCCGGCCGGGACAGGGAGGTATAAGGGGCAGTTCTTC. The chain combines TRBV5-1 with TRBJ2-1, with 9 positions matching TRBD1. CDR3 size: 16 residues. CDR1 is SGHRS and CDR2 is YFSETQ in the germline V gene. The trim removed 4 bases at V and 12 bases at J, leaving 17 bases unmatched.

The chain carries TRBV25-1 and TRBJ1-4; D unresolved. Germline CDR1 reads MGHDK; CDR2 reads SYGVNS. Trimming left V 8 bases short and J 4 bases short, with 17 bases between. This CDR3 has 15 amino acids. The CDR3 nucleotides read TGTGCCAGCTCGAACGGGGAGACCTTTAATGAAAAACTGTTTTTT. As protein: CASSNGETFNEKLFF.

V and J are TRBV2 and TRBJ1-2; 9 nucleotides line up with TRBD1. Trimming removed 2 bases from V and 6 bases from J; junction bases left unmatched: 7. Germline CDR1 and CDR2: SNHLY and FYNNEI. The CDR3 spans 15 residues. The chain's CDR3 is CASSEPGTGFNGYTF. CDR3 in DNA: TGTGCCAGCAGTGAACCCGGGACAGGGTTTAATGGCTACACCTTC.

V is TRBV5-1 and J is TRBJ2-3; TRBD2 is a possible D gene (6 bases). V lost 0 bases to trimming and J lost 2 bases, with 13 bases between them. The germline V gene has CDR1 SGHRS and CDR2 YFSETQ. The CDR3 consists of 16 residues. The CDR3 DNA is TGCGCCAGCAGCTTGGCCCCGCGGGGCTACACAGATACGCAGTATTTT. As protein: CASSLAPRGYTDTQYF.

The rearrangement joins TRBV7-6 to TRBJ2-3, with TRBD2 matching 9 bases. V was clipped by 5 bases and J by 5 bases; unmatched bases: 11. CDR1 and CDR2 from the germline V gene are SGHVS and FNYEAQ. This CDR3 has 16 amino acids. CDR3 sequence: CASSRRIAGVGDTQYF. CDR3 coding DNA: TGTGCCAGCAGCCGCCGTATAGCGGGAGTGGGAGATACGCAGTATTTT.

J is TRBJ1-1 and V is TRBV5-1; tentative D call: TRBD1 (6 bases). Deletions cut 3 bases from V and 5 bases from J, with 14 bases between. Per germline, CDR1 SGHRS and CDR2 YFSETQ. CDR3 length: 14 residues. DNA of the CDR3: TGCGCCAGCAGCTCCTCAGGGGCACCGACTGAAGCTTTCTTT. This encodes CASSSSGAPTEAFF.

The chain uses TRBV7-3 and TRBJ1-1; the D is unclear. From germline, CDR1 is SGHTA and CDR2 FQGTGA. The CDR3 has 13 amino acids. V was trimmed by 4 bases and J by 1 base, leaving 7 bases between them. CDR3 region: CASSSNSNTEAFF. The CDR3 coding sequence is TGTGCCAGCAGCTCCAATTCGAACACTGAAGCTTTCTTT.

This chain uses TRBV20-1 with TRBJ2-7, with D uncertain. The CDR3 is 11 amino acids. Germline CDR1 DFQATT, CDR2 SNEGSKA (reference sequence). With 1 base removed from V and 4 bases from J, the gap between germline ends came to 5 bases. CDR3 bases: TGCAGTGCTAGAGTCCTATACGAGCAGTACTTC. Amino acids: CSARVLYEQYF.

This chain joins TRBV18 and TRBJ1-2, with TRBD1 identical over 7 bases. Germline CDR1 reads KGHSH; CDR2 reads LQKENI. CDR3 size: 14 residues. The junction had 4 bases not matched to a gene; V was cut back by 4 bases and J by 2 bases. CDR3 nucleotides: TGTGCCAGCTCACTCGGGACAGCGAACTATGGCTACACCTTC. Its translation is CASSLGTANYGYTF.

V gene TRBV11-2 combines with J gene TRBJ2-7, with a weak D call TRBD2 (7 bases). V was cut by 2 bases and J by 5 bases, with 16 bases left in between. CDR1 and CDR2 (germline): SGHAT, FQNNGV. There are 15 residues in the CDR3. This CDR3 is CASSLWGAGANEQYF. CDR3 coding DNA: TGTGCCAGCAGCTTATGGGGGGCGGGGGCAAACGAGCAGTACTTC.

This chain connects TRBV11-2 to TRBJ2-5, with 8 bases aligning to TRBD1. This CDR3 region has 15 residues. V shed 3 bases, J shed 1 base, and the junction held 4 bases outside the gene matches. In germline, CDR1 is SGHAT, CDR2 FQNNGV. The CDR3 loop is CASSFVTGGQETQYF. CDR3 DNA sequence: TGTGCCAGCAGCTTTGTTACAGGGGGCCAAGAGACCCAGTACTTC.

This clone turned up a few times. This chain joins TRBV9 and TRBJ2-7, with 11 bases identical to TRBD2. CDR3 length: 15 residues. Germline V gene data show CDR1 as SGDLS and CDR2 as YYNGEE. The J segment lost 1 base and the V segment lost 0 bases, leaving 0 bases of the junction unmatched. CDR3 coding DNA: TGTGCCAGCAGCGTAGGACTAGCGGGATCCTACGAGCAGTACTTC. Translation gives CASSVGLAGSYEQYF.

CDR3 DNA: TGTGCCAGCAGCTTAGGCAGGGGTGTTTCCTACTATGGCTACACCTTC. Translation: CASSLGRGVSYYGYTF. V is TRBV11-2 and J is TRBJ1-2, with a tentative D call TRBD1 (6 bases). The CDR3 is 16 amino acids. Per germline, CDR1 SGHAT and CDR2 FQNNGV. The V and J ends lost 1 base and 3 bases respectively, with 15 bases between them.